This paragraph covers one T cell receptor beta chain sequence. Its antigen is not known. This CDR3 comprises 14 residues. V was pared by 3 bases and J by 0 bases, with 10 bases between. Germline V gives CDR1 DFQATT, CDR2 SNEGSKA (reference sequence). Through a sample-barcoded 5' primer and a J-beta primer mix, a second PCR was run for about 7 to 12 cycles. Each of the cDNA molecules was tagged by a template-switch adaptor with 12 random nucleotides. There were at least 3 million CDR3-containing paired-end reads obtained from each sample. One entry per CDR3 protein, called by TCRdb with MiXCR from the 5' RACE reads. The sample records 1.5 million or so distinct CDR3 sequences, 42% being singletons. This sample was included in a study of blood T cells in healthy people across ages. Study conclusions and caveats: Fewer expanded clones and more diversity marked long-lived versus aged donors.

Roughly 9.5 milliliters of peripheral blood were drawn from each donor into EDTA-treated tubes. The chain is built from TRBV20-1 and TRBJ2-3; D is unclear. Source material: blood. This sequence originates from a woman aged 18-35 years in good health. CDR3 nucleotides: TGCAGTGCTAGCGGGCAGAAGAGCACAGATACGCAGTATTTT. Protein: CSASGQKSTDTQYF.